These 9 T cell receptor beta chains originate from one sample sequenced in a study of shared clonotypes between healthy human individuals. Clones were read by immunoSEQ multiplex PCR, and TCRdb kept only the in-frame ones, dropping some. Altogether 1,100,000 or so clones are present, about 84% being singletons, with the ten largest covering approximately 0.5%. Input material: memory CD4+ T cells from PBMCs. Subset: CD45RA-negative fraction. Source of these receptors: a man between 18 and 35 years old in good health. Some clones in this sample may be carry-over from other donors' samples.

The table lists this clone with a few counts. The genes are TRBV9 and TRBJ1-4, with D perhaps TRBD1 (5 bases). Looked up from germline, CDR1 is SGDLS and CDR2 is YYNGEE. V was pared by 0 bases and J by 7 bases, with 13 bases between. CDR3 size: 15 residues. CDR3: CASSVDGGSGEKLFF. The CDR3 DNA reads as TGTGCCAGCAGCGTAGATGGGGGATCGGGTGAAAAACTGTTTTTT.

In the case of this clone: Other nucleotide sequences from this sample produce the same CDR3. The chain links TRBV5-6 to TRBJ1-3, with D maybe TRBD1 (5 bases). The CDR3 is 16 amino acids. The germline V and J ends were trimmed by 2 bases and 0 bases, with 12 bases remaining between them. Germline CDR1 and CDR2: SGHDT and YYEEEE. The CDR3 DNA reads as TGTGCCAGCAGCTTATTAGGGGCACACTCTGGAAACACCATATATTTT. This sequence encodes CASSLLGAHSGNTIYF.

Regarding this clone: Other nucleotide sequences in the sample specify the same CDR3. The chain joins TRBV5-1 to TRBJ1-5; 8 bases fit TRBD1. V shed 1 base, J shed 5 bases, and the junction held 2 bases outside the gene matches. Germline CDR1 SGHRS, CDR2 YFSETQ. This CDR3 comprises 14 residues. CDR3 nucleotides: TGCGCCAGCAGCTTGACAGGGGGTGATCAGCCCCAGCATTTT. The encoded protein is CASSLTGGDQPQHF.

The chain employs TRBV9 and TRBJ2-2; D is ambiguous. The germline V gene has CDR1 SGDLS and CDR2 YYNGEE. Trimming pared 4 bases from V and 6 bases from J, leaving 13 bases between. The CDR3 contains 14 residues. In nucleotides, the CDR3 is TGTGCCAGCAGCCCTAGGGCGCCTCCCGGGGAGCTGTTTTTT. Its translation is CASSPRAPPGELFF. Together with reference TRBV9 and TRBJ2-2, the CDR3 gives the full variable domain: DSGVTQTPKHLITATGQRVTLRCSPRSGDLSVYWYQQSLDQGLQFLIQYYNGEERAKGNILERFSAQQFPDLHSELNLSSLELGDSALYFCASSPRAPPGELFFGEGSRLTVL.

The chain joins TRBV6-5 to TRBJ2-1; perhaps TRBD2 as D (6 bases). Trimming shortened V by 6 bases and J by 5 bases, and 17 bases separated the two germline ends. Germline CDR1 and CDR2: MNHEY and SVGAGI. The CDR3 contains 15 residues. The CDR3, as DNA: TGTGCCAGCAGACCTCGGAGGGTGGAGAACAATGAGCAGTTCTTC. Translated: CASRPRRVENNEQFF.

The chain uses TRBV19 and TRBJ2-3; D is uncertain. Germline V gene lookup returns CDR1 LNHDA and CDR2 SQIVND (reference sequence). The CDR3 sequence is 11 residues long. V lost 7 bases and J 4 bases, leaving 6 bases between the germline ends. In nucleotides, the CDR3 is TGTGCCAGTACGTCTGCAGATACGCAGTATTTT. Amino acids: CASTSADTQYF.

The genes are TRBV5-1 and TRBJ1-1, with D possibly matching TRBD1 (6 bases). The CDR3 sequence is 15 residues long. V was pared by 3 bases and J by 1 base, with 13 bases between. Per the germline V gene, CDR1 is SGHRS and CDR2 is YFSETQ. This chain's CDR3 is CASSSMGHSNTEAFF. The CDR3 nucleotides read TGCGCCAGCAGCTCCATGGGACACTCGAACACTGAAGCTTTCTTT. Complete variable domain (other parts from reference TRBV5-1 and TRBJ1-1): KAGVTQTPRYLIKTRGQQVTLSCSPISGHRSVSWYQQTPGQGLQFLFEYFSETQRNKGNFPGRFSGRQFSNSRSEMNVSTLELGDSALYLCASSSMGHSNTEAFFGQGTRLTVV.

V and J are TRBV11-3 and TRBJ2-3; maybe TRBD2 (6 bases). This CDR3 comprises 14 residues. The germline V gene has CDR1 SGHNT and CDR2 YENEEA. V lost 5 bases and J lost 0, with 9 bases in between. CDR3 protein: CASSPGDSTDTQYF. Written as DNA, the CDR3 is TGTGCCAGCAGCCCGGGGGACAGCACAGATACGCAGTATTTT.

CDR3 bases: TGTGCCAGCAAAGTAAAGGACGAGCAGTACTTC. This sequence encodes CASKVKDEQYF. This rearrangement joins TRBV2 to TRBJ2-7; D gene ambiguous. Germline values: CDR1 SNHLY, CDR2 FYNNEI. V lost 7 bases to trimming and J lost 5 bases, with 9 bases between them. The CDR3 consists of 11 residues.